This T cell receptor (beta chain) is from a study of blood T cell repertoires in COVID-19. The table came from immunoSEQ multiplex PCR; TCRdb's copy has only in-frame clones and leaves some out. The sample has some 320,000 clones; under 90% are singletons. With 0 bases clipped from V and 5 bases from J, the junction kept 8 bases outside the gene matches. The length of the CDR3 is 17 residues. Germline V gives CDR1 LGHNT, CDR2 FRNRAP. The sequence was collected from a man aged 60 to 69 who had recovered from COVID-19. The source material was PBMCs or T cells enriched from blood (not recorded which). This chain connects TRBV12-5 to TRBJ2-1, with 9 bases matching TRBD2. The CDR3 DNA reads as TGTGCTAGTGGTTTGGTACTTACTAGCGGGCACGACAATGAGCAGTTCTTC. This codes for CASGLVLTSGHDNEQFF.